One sample yielded the 32 T cell receptor beta chains listed below, sequenced in a study of cytomegalovirus exposure and HLA in healthy donors. Primers for the PCR totalled 60 Vbeta and 13 Jbeta. TCRdb keeps only in-frame clones here, not all; method: immunoSEQ multiplex PCR. Of some 71,000 clones listed, 70% to 80% are singletons. Sample: PBMCs. The receptors shown here come from a man between 18 and 35 years old in good health and CMV-seronegative.

The rearrangement joins TRBV6-6 to TRBJ2-5; 16 nucleotides align to TRBD2. With V trimmed by 7 bases and J by 6 bases, 5 bases remained unmatched. The length of the CDR3 is 15 residues. The germline V gene encodes CDR1 MNHNY and CDR2 SVGAGI (reference sequence). CDR3 region: CASTLGLAGGKTQYF. The CDR3 nucleotides read TGTGCCAGCACCTTGGGACTAGCGGGGGGGAAGACCCAGTACTTC.

The gene calls are TRBV11-2 and TRBJ1-1; D is uncertain. This CDR3 contains 13 residues. V lost 5 bases and J 7 bases, leaving 14 bases between the germline ends. Germline V lookup: CDR1 SGHAT, CDR2 FQNNGV. In DNA form, the CDR3 reads TGTGCCAGCAGCCCCCTCGGACTAGGTGAAGCTTTCTTT. Translating it yields CASSPLGLGEAFF.

The CDR3 reads CASSRSRGKGTDTQYF. CDR3 nucleotide sequence: TGCGCCAGCAGCCGGAGCCGGGGAAAAGGCACAGATACGCAGTATTTT. The rearrangement links TRBV4-3 to TRBJ2-3; possibly TRBD2 for D (5 bases). The CDR3 is made up of 16 amino acids. Trimming pared 4 bases from V and 1 base from J, leaving 15 bases between. CDR1 LGHNA and CDR2 YSLEER come from the germline V gene.

The chain employs TRBV21-1 and TRBJ1-1; whether TRBD1, the table's D call, matches the DNA was not checked. TRBV21-1 is recorded as a pseudogene. This CDR3 has 16 amino acids. The CDR3 nucleotides are TGTGCCAGCAGCAAAGATTTGTCAGGGGGTTTTCCTGAAGCTTTCTTT. Its protein product is CASSKDLSGGFPEAFF.

The chain joins TRBV6-5 to TRBJ1-2, with TRBD1 identical over 12 bases. Germline V CDR1 and CDR2: MNHEY, SVGAGI. The CDR3 length is 15 residues. Trimming removed 4 bases from V and 7 bases from J; junction bases left unmatched: 7. The CDR3 here is CASSLGTGGAFGYTF. The CDR3 DNA reads as TGTGCCAGCAGTTTAGGGACAGGGGGCGCGTTTGGCTACACCTTC.

The chain joins TRBV14 to TRBJ1-1, with 8 nucleotides matching TRBD1. CDR1 SGHDN and CDR2 FVKESK come from the germline V gene. This CDR3 contains 13 residues. After removal of 4 bases from V and 5 bases from J, the junction contained 3 bases not matched to a gene. The CDR3 DNA reads TGTGCCAGCAGCCTTGGACAGGGAACTGAAGCTTTCTTT. It specifies CASSLGQGTEAFF.

The chain employs TRBV4-3 and TRBJ1-4; possibly TRBD1 for D (5 bases). This CDR3 is 17 amino acids long. V lost 0 bases, J lost 4 bases, and 15 bases lay in between. Germline V CDR1 and CDR2: LGHNA, YSLEER. The CDR3 DNA follows: TGCGCCAGCAGCCAAGATTACCCGACAGCCCGTAATGAAAAACTGTTTTTT. Its translation: CASSQDYPTARNEKLFF.

This sequence joins TRBV27 and TRBJ2-2, with 8 bases matching TRBD2. The CDR3 length is 16 residues. Germline V lookup: CDR1 MNHEY, CDR2 SMNVEV (reference sequence). After removal of 7 bases from V and 1 base from J, the junction contained 8 bases not matched to a gene. CDR3 sequence reads: CASIGRVGLNTGELFF. CDR3 sequence (DNA): TGTGCCAGCATCGGGAGGGTAGGTCTGAACACCGGGGAGCTGTTTTTT.

The V and J genes are TRBV7-3 and TRBJ2-2, with a tentative D call TRBD2 (5 bases). The V gene's germline CDR1 is SGHTA and CDR2 FQGTGA. V shed 4 bases and J shed 6 bases, with 15 bases lying between them. The CDR3 loop spans 15 amino acids. CDR3 loop: CASSSHGVRAGELFF. CDR3 DNA sequence: TGTGCCAGCAGCTCCCACGGAGTGCGGGCCGGGGAGCTGTTTTTT.

This chain uses TRBV27 with TRBJ1-1; D is possibly TRBD1 (6 bases). Germline V CDR1 and CDR2: MNHEY, SMNVEV (reference sequence). The CDR3 runs 13 residues. The V gene lost 6 bases and the J gene lost 2 bases, with 10 bases spanning the gap. The CDR3 protein is CASRWTANTEAFF. DNA for the CDR3: TGTGCCAGCAGATGGACAGCCAACACTGAAGCTTTCTTT.

The V gene is TRBV6-1, the J gene TRBJ2-1; the match to TRBD2 covers 7 bases. The V segment lost 5 bases and the J segment 7 bases; nucleotides outside the gene matches: 11. Germline values: CDR1 MNHNS, CDR2 SASEGT. The CDR3 extends over 15 amino acids. CDR3 in amino acids: CASSPEVSGGNEQFF. CDR3 DNA sequence: TGTGCCAGCAGTCCTGAGGTTTCGGGGGGAAATGAGCAGTTCTTC.

This sequence joins TRBV7-2 and TRBJ1-4, with D perhaps matching TRBD1 (5 bases). The V and J ends lost 1 base and 3 bases respectively, with 12 bases between them. The CDR3 is made up of 16 amino acids. CDR1 is SGHTA, CDR2 FQGNSA, per germline. The DNA for the CDR3 is TGTGCCAGCAGCTTAGTCCAGGGTCGGTCTAATGAAAAACTGTTTTTT. This encodes CASSLVQGRSNEKLFF.

The chain links TRBV23-1 to TRBJ2-7; the match to TRBD1 covers 7 bases. TRBV23-1 has ORF status, its function being uncertain. This CDR3 has 15 amino acids. With V trimmed by 3 bases and J by 4 bases, 9 bases remained unmatched. The CDR3, as DNA: TGCGCCAGCAGTCACCCCGGGACAGTAAAATACGAGCAGTACGTC. Its protein is CASSHPGTVKYEQYV.

The chain combines TRBV2 with TRBJ1-2; weak D call: TRBD1 (5 bases). Per germline, CDR1 SNHLY and CDR2 FYNNEI. V dropped 6 bases and J dropped 6 bases, with 11 bases sitting between them. The CDR3 length is 12 residues. The CDR3 bases are TGTGCCAGCAGGACCCTCAGGGATGGCTACACCTTC. It encodes CASRTLRDGYTF.

As concerns this clone: The same CDR3 arises from other DNA sequences in this sample as well. The chain has TRBV5-4 and TRBJ1-1; no firm D call. This CDR3 region has 14 residues. Trimming removed 0 bases at V and 0 bases at J, with 6 bases between. Germline V CDR1 and CDR2: SGHNT, YYREEE (reference sequence). The CDR3, as DNA: TGTGCCAGCAGCTTGGACAGCATGAACACTGAAGCTTTCTTT. Its protein is CASSLDSMNTEAFF.

The rearrangement uses TRBV5-1 and TRBJ1-2; no firm D call. Per germline, CDR1 SGHRS and CDR2 YFSETQ. CDR3 length: 14 amino acids. V lost 0 bases and J lost 6, with 12 bases in between. The CDR3 here is CASSLGSRGDGYTF. The CDR3 DNA sequence: TGCGCCAGCAGCTTGGGTTCCCGGGGTGATGGCTACACCTTC.

This chain connects TRBV5-4 to TRBJ2-1; 9 bases line up with TRBD2. This CDR3 spans 13 amino acids. Per the germline V gene, CDR1 is SGHNT and CDR2 is YYREEE (reference sequence). V dropped 6 bases and J dropped 12; count of bases not matched to a gene: 10. CDR3 in amino acids: CASNPQRGAGQFF. The CDR3 DNA follows: TGTGCCAGCAACCCCCAGCGGGGGGCCGGGCAGTTCTTC.

The genes are TRBV9 and TRBJ2-1; D gene ambiguous. The V gene lost 0 bases and the J gene lost 4 bases, with 8 bases spanning the gap. This CDR3 is 14 amino acids long. Per the germline V gene, CDR1 is SGDLS and CDR2 is YYNGEE. The CDR3 region has the DNA TGTGCCAGCAGCGTAGGTCCGACTTACAATGAGCAGTTCTTC. This sequence encodes CASSVGPTYNEQFF.

This chain connects TRBV5-1 to TRBJ2-6, with 7 bases aligning to TRBD1. Germline V gene data show CDR1 as SGHRS and CDR2 as YFSETQ. Trimming at V came to 7 bases and at J to 0 bases, leaving 4 bases not matched to a gene. The CDR3 is 15 amino acids. The CDR3 nucleotides read TGCGCCAGCCAGACAGGGAACTCTGGGGCCAACGTCCTGACTTTC. Its protein product is CASQTGNSGANVLTF.

As regards this clone: Compared with germline, one end of the junction differs, possibly owing to a read error. V is TRBV7-2 and J is TRBJ2-4; 14 bases agree with TRBD2. Per the germline V gene, CDR1 is SGHTA and CDR2 is FQGNSA. This CDR3 contains 15 residues. CDR3 sequence (DNA): TGTGCCAGCAGCTTCCAGACTAGCGGGGGGGCCCCGGTCGTCTTC. Translated: CASSFQTSGGAPVVF. Looking up the rest from reference TRBV7-2 and TRBJ2-4 gives the full variable domain: GAGVSQSPSNKVTEKGKDVELRCDPISGHTALYWYRQSLGQGLEFLIYFQGNSAPDKSGLPSDRFSAERTGGSVSTLTIQRTQQEDSAVYLCASSFQTSGGAPVVFGAGTRLSVL.

The genes are TRBV18 and TRBJ2-1, with TRBD2 matching over 11 bases. Germline trimming cut 3 bases from V and 6 bases from J; bases unmatched to any gene: 4. CDR1 KGHSH and CDR2 LQKENI come from the germline V gene. This CDR3 spans 15 amino acids. This chain's CDR3 is CASSPSGGAFNEQFF. The CDR3 DNA reads as TGTGCCAGCTCACCTAGCGGGGGGGCCTTCAATGAGCAGTTCTTC.

On this clone: The germline gene is not matched at one end of the junction; a read error may be the cause. This chain uses TRBV9 with TRBJ1-2, with 7 bases lining up with TRBD1. From germline, CDR1 is SGDLS and CDR2 YYNGEE. CDR3 length: 11 residues. In DNA, the CDR3 is TGTGCCAGCAGCGGGGGCGACAGGGCGGCCTTC. It translates to CASSGGDRAAF.

This chain joins TRBV27 and TRBJ1-5; 10 nucleotides line up with TRBD1. CDR3 size: 15 residues. The germline gives CDR1 MNHEY, CDR2 SMNVEV (reference sequence). V shed 5 bases, J shed 4 bases, and the junction held 5 bases outside the gene matches. CDR3 region: CASSAGTGANQPQHF. The CDR3 DNA follows: TGTGCCAGCAGTGCCGGGACAGGGGCGAATCAGCCCCAGCATTTT.

This chain links TRBV5-4 with TRBJ1-1, with D hard to call. V lost 2 bases and J 1 base, leaving 9 bases between the germline ends. The length of the CDR3 is 14 residues. CDR1 and CDR2 (germline): SGHNT, YYREEE (reference sequence). CDR3 nucleotide sequence: TGTGCCAGCAGCTTCGGGGTGACGAACACTGAAGCTTTCTTT. It yields the protein CASSFGVTNTEAFF.

The V gene is TRBV18, the J gene TRBJ2-6, with 8 bases matching TRBD1. Germline CDR1 is KGHSH and CDR2 is LQKENI. J gave up 1 base and V 2 bases, and 7 bases lay outside the gene matches. The CDR3 is 18 residues long. The DNA of the CDR3 is TGTGCCAGCTCACCAAGACAGGGGAGAGTATCTGGGGCCAACGTCCTGACTTTC. Its protein is CASSPRQGRVSGANVLTF.

In this sample, this clone turned up a few times. The chain combines TRBV19 with TRBJ1-2, with D perhaps TRBD1 (5 bases). CDR1 and CDR2 (germline): LNHDA, SQIVND (reference sequence). The CDR3 sequence is 13 residues long. Trimming shortened V by 5 bases and J by 4 bases, and 11 bases separated the two germline ends. The CDR3 loop reads CASSLGTSYGYTF. CDR3 nucleotides: TGTGCCAGTAGTCTCGGGACTTCCTATGGCTACACCTTC.

This sequence joins TRBV5-1 and TRBJ1-1, with 7 bases fitting TRBD1. J gave up 1 base and V 2 bases, and 5 bases lay outside the gene matches. The germline V gene encodes CDR1 SGHRS and CDR2 YFSETQ. This CDR3 comprises 15 residues. CDR3 sequence: CASSFIGQANTEAFF. The CDR3 DNA follows: TGCGCCAGCAGCTTCATAGGACAGGCGAACACTGAAGCTTTCTTT.

The chain links TRBV18 to TRBJ1-5; TRBD1 matches 9 bases. The CDR3 consists of 15 residues. V shed 3 bases and J 7 bases; nucleotides not matched to a gene: 7. Germline CDR1 reads KGHSH; CDR2 reads LQKENI. This CDR3 reads CASSPRTGVEQPQHF. The DNA of the CDR3 is TGTGCCAGCTCACCCCGGACAGGGGTTGAACAGCCCCAGCATTTT.

The rearrangement joins TRBV20-1 to TRBJ2-3; D unresolved. The V end lost 6 bases, the J end lost 4 bases, and 8 bases lay between the germline ends. The germline V gene encodes CDR1 DFQATT and CDR2 SNEGSKA (reference sequence). The CDR3 is 11 amino acids. DNA for the CDR3: TGCAGTGCCAATACAGCAGATACGCAGTATTTT. Its translation: CSANTADTQYF.

The CDR3 sequence: CASSLDRYGELFF. The CDR3 DNA reads TGTGCCAGCAGCTTAGACAGGTACGGGGAGCTGTTTTTT. The chain recombines TRBV7-2 with TRBJ2-2; a possible D gene is TRBD1 (5 bases). Per germline, CDR1 SGHTA and CDR2 FQGNSA. This CDR3 region has 13 residues. Trimming left V 1 base short and J 7 bases short, with 7 bases between.

The chain couples TRBV2 to TRBJ2-3; D is perhaps TRBD1 (6 bases). V dropped 8 bases and J dropped 6 bases, with 18 bases sitting between them. The CDR3 loop spans 14 amino acids. Germline CDR1 SNHLY, CDR2 FYNNEI. The CDR3 coding sequence is TGTGCCAGCCGCTTAACAGGGATAGGCGATACGCAGTATTTT. It translates to CASRLTGIGDTQYF.

The genes are TRBV4-2 and TRBJ2-6; the match to TRBD2 covers 12 bases. V lost 1 base, J lost 2 bases, and 3 bases stayed unmatched. The CDR3 length is 18 residues. Germline CDR1 reads LGHNA; CDR2 reads YNFKEQ. The CDR3 DNA sequence: TGTGCCAGCAGCCAAGCCCCTAGCGGGGGGGCTGGGGCCAACGTCCTGACTTTC. It encodes CASSQAPSGGAGANVLTF.